Following are 20 T cell receptor beta chains from one sample sequenced in a study of T cells in Graves' hyperthyroidism and ophthalmopathy (dated by TCRdb to between 2018 and 2020). Library prep was done by multiplex PCR. For sequencing, an Illumina HiSeq 2000 was employed. The TCR beta CDR3 regions were amplified from RNA transcripts. The TCR CDR3 was subjected to a first round of RT-PCR using the HTBI primer set and the Qiagen OneStep RT-PCR kit. The raw public data were reprocessed by TCRdb itself: fastp quality trimming at Q25, MiXCR clonotype calling, in-frame beta chains only. Rows with a matching CDR3 protein are joined into one entry that keeps the most common DNA and genes. This sample is represented by around 300,000 distinct CDR3 sequences; about 15% of them were singletons. 20% to 25% of the sample belongs to the ten largest clones. The sequenced sample consisted of blood. These receptors originate from a woman in her 30s with Graves' hyperthyroidism.

The chain uses TRBV29-1 and TRBJ2-1, with D maybe TRBD1 (6 bases). CDR3 size: 14 residues. The germline gives CDR1 SQVTM, CDR2 ANQGSEA. CDR3 in amino acids: CRTEVLGAHNEQFF. CDR3 in DNA: TGCAGAACGGAGGTATTGGGGGCCCACAATGAGCAGTTCTTC.

This clonotype was recorded many times. The J gene is TRBJ2-1, the V gene TRBV7-8, with 8 nucleotides matching TRBD2. The junction had 10 bases not matched to a gene; V was cut back by 5 bases and J by 7 bases. This CDR3 comprises 15 residues. Germline CDR1 and CDR2: SGHVS and FQNEAQ. The CDR3 spells CASSPTGTRGNEQFF. CDR3 coding DNA: TGTGCCAGCAGCCCTACCGGGACTAGGGGGAATGAGCAGTTCTTC.

This clonotype occurred a few times. V gene TRBV4-3 combines with J gene TRBJ1-5, with D unresolved. Trimming shortened V by 4 bases and J by 3 bases, and 16 bases separated the two germline ends. CDR3 length: 16 residues. The germline V gene encodes CDR1 LGHNA and CDR2 YSLEER. CDR3 sequence reads: CASSLTFQPPNQPQHF. CDR3 DNA sequence: TGCGCCAGCAGCCTAACATTCCAGCCCCCCAATCAGCCCCAGCATTTT.

This clonotype was counted at least ten times. The chain recombines TRBV11-2 with TRBJ1-5, with a possible D match to TRBD1 (5 bases). The germline V and J ends were trimmed by 3 bases and 5 bases, with 14 bases remaining between them. Germline values: CDR1 SGHAT, CDR2 FQNNGV. The CDR3 has 15 residues. The CDR3 loop is CASSFSGGGDQPQHF. The DNA of the CDR3 is TGTGCCAGCAGCTTCAGTGGGGGAGGGGATCAGCCCCAGCATTTT. The variable domain in full, completed from reference TRBV11-2 and TRBJ1-5, reads EAGVAQSPRYKIIEKRQSVAFWCNPISGHATLYWYQQILGQGPKLLIQFQNNGVVDDSQLPKDRFSAERLKGVDSTLKIQPAKLEDSAVYLCASSFSGGGDQPQHFGDGTRLSIL.

The gene calls are TRBV28 and TRBJ1-5; D gene ambiguous. Trimming pared 6 bases from V and 0 bases from J, leaving 9 bases between. There are 14 residues in the CDR3. Germline V gene lookup returns CDR1 MDHEN and CDR2 SYDVKM. CDR3 region: CASRREVSNQPQHF. The CDR3 DNA reads TGTGCCAGCAGGCGGGAGGTTAGCAATCAGCCCCAGCATTTT.

This clonotype was seen more than once but under ten times. V gene TRBV30 combines with J gene TRBJ2-3; 8 bases agree with TRBD1. With V trimmed by 8 bases and J by 2 bases, 9 bases remained unmatched. This CDR3 contains 14 residues. Germline assignment: CDR1 GTSNPN and CDR2 SVGIG (reference sequence). CDR3 sequence reads: CAGRTGWNTDTQYF. The CDR3 DNA follows: TGTGCCGGAAGGACAGGGTGGAACACAGATACGCAGTATTTT.

This chain connects TRBV18 to TRBJ1-1; maybe TRBD1 (6 bases). Per the germline V gene, CDR1 is KGHSH and CDR2 is LQKENI. The CDR3 is 17 residues long. V was shortened by 2 bases and J by 0 bases, with 16 bases between the two germline ends. The CDR3 coding sequence is TGTGCCAGCTCACCAACGACAGGTAGAGGTATGAACACTGAAGCTTTCTTT. Protein: CASSPTTGRGMNTEAFF.

This clonotype was seen a handful of times. The chain recombines TRBV7-9 with TRBJ1-1; D gene uncertain. This CDR3 has 12 amino acids. V lost 6 bases and J 3 bases, leaving 8 bases between the germline ends. From germline, CDR1 is SEHNR and CDR2 FQNEAQ (reference sequence). The CDR3 DNA is TGTGCCAGCAGTTTTGCTTACACTGAAGCTTTCTTT. Translated, it gives CASSFAYTEAFF.

The chain links TRBV24-1 to TRBJ1-1; D is possibly TRBD1 (5 bases). From germline, CDR1 is KGHDR and CDR2 SFDVKD. The CDR3 has 16 amino acids. The V gene lost 2 bases and the J gene lost 1 base, with 13 bases spanning the gap. Here the CDR3 reads CATSDSGGPENTEAFF. In DNA form, the CDR3 reads TGTGCCACCAGTGATTCGGGGGGACCAGAGAACACTGAAGCTTTCTTT.

In this sample, this clonotype turned up many times. CDR3 coding DNA: TGTGCCACCAGTGATAGGGGAGATTACAATGAGCAGTTCTTC. Residues: CATSDRGDYNEQFF. The chain combines TRBV24-1 with TRBJ2-1, with D possibly called TRBD1 or TRBD2 (5 bases each). CDR3 size: 14 residues. Germline assignment: CDR1 KGHDR and CDR2 SFDVKD. The V end lost 3 bases, the J end lost 4 bases, and 9 bases lay between the germline ends.

This clonotype occurred many times. The chain is built from TRBV20-1 and TRBJ2-4, with D perhaps TRBD2 (5 bases). The V end was cut by 3 bases, the J end by 0 bases, with 12 bases between. The CDR3 runs to 15 residues. Germline V lookup: CDR1 DFQATT, CDR2 SNEGSKA (reference sequence). CDR3 in amino acids: CSASGGRVAKNIQYF. DNA of the CDR3: TGCAGTGCTAGTGGCGGGCGCGTAGCCAAAAACATTCAGTACTTC.

The chain combines TRBV6-1 with TRBJ2-7; either TRBD1 or TRBD2 may fit D (6 bases each). Germline values: CDR1 MNHNS, CDR2 SASEGT. The length of the CDR3 is 15 residues. The ends were cut back, 1 base at V and 6 bases at J, with 16 bases in the middle. The CDR3 DNA sequence: TGTGCCAGCAGTGAAGTGACAGGAGGGTTGGGCGAGCAGTACTTC. Amino acids: CASSEVTGGLGEQYF.

This clonotype turned up a few times. This chain uses TRBV6-5 with TRBJ2-2, with D hard to call. Germline V gene data show CDR1 as MNHEY and CDR2 as SVGAGI. Trimming stripped 1 base from V and 3 bases from J, with 12 bases between. The length of the CDR3 is 16 residues. CDR3: CASSYLTSLDTGELFF. In DNA form, the CDR3 reads TGTGCCAGCAGTTACTTGACCAGTCTCGACACCGGGGAGCTGTTTTTT.

The genes are TRBV9 and TRBJ1-1, with D perhaps matching TRBD1 (5 bases). Germline V lookup: CDR1 SGDLS, CDR2 YYNGEE. V was shortened by 3 bases and J by 1 base, with 16 bases between the two germline ends. The CDR3 consists of 16 residues. CDR3 coding DNA: TGTGCCAGCAGCGCCAAACCGCAGGGCCGGAACACTGAAGCTTTCTTT. Translating gives CASSAKPQGRNTEAFF.

This chain joins TRBV18 and TRBJ2-1; a possible D gene is TRBD2 (6 bases). Looked up from germline, CDR1 is KGHSH and CDR2 is LQKENI. Trimming left V 3 bases short and J 4 bases short, with 16 bases between. CDR3 length equals 16 residues. The CDR3 coding sequence is TGTGCCAGCTCACCCTCCGGGACTTTAACATACAATGAGCAGTTCTTC. Residues: CASSPSGTLTYNEQFF.

In this sample, this clonotype turned up many times. The chain joins TRBV20-1 to TRBJ2-5, with 9 bases aligning to TRBD2. CDR1 DFQATT and CDR2 SNEGSKA come from the germline V gene (reference sequence). The CDR3 totals 15 residues. After removal of 1 base from V and 2 bases from J, the junction contained 5 bases not matched to a gene. CDR3 region: CSARVGTSPQETQYF. The CDR3 nucleotides read TGCAGTGCTAGAGTTGGGACTAGCCCACAAGAGACCCAGTACTTC.

The chain links TRBV30 to TRBJ2-7; D call uncertain. Trimming cost V 0 bases and J 4 bases, with 7 bases left between them. Germline CDR1 is GTSNPN and CDR2 is SVGIG (reference sequence). The CDR3 contains 12 residues. The CDR3 sequence: CAWSVHLYEQYF. The CDR3 nucleotides are TGTGCCTGGAGTGTACATCTTTACGAGCAGTACTTC.

The J gene is TRBJ2-5, the V gene TRBV5-1; 8 bases agree with TRBD1. CDR1 and CDR2 from the germline V gene are SGHRS and YFSETQ. The CDR3 sequence is 15 residues long. V gave up 1 base and J gave up 4 bases; unmatched junction bases: 6. As DNA, the CDR3 is TGCGCCAGCAGCTTGCAAGCCGACAGGGGAGAGACCCAGTACTTC. Protein sequence: CASSLQADRGETQYF.

This clonotype was seen many times. V is TRBV2 and J is TRBJ2-7; 12 positions agree with TRBD2. Germline trimming cut 5 bases from V and 5 bases from J; bases unmatched to any gene: 7. Germline assignment: CDR1 SNHLY and CDR2 FYNNEI. This CDR3 is 15 amino acids long. CDR3: CASSKTSGSGHEQYF. The CDR3 DNA follows: TGTGCCAGCAGTAAGACTAGCGGGAGCGGCCACGAGCAGTACTTC.

This clonotype was found many times. This chain uses TRBV7-6 with TRBJ1-3; no clear D gene. This CDR3 has 16 residues. CDR1 is SGHVS and CDR2 is FNYEAQ in the germline V gene. The V and J ends lost 5 bases and 3 bases respectively, with 17 bases between them. CDR3 in DNA: TGTGCCAGCAGCCCTGGGTCCGCCCTACATGGAAACACCATATATTTT. This gives the protein CASSPGSALHGNTIYF.